This T cell receptor (beta chain) was found in a study of blood T cell repertoires in COVID-19. Study-wide background: From T cells, B-cell-depleted T cells, or PBMCs came the material, which was cDNA or gDNA.

Methods used by the authors: Reference gene primer amplification in the assay estimated nucleated cell counts. Assay used: immunoSEQ multiplex PCR; TCRdb lists only in-frame clones, some missing. V and J calls and clone size are given by that table; D and trimming were obtained from the DNA. The sample has about 100,000 clones, 88% seen once; the top ten hold about 5%. The ends were cut back, 4 bases at V and 1 base at J, with 11 bases in the middle. Germline-derived CDR1 and CDR2 are SGHRS and YFSETQ. The CDR3 runs to 14 residues. The source is a human donor in a cohort sampled during active COVID-19. The specimen sequenced was peripheral blood. The rearrangement uses TRBV5-1 and TRBJ1-1, with a weak D call TRBD1 (5 bases). CDR3 residues: CASSVGTGNTEAFF. The CDR3 DNA reads as TGCGCCAGCAGCGTTGGAACAGGGAACACTGAAGCTTTCTTT. Using reference TRBV5-1 and TRBJ1-1 for the parts outside the CDR3, the full variable domain is KAGVTQTPRYLIKTRGQQVTLSCSPISGHRSVSWYQQTPGQGLQFLFEYFSETQRNKGNFPGRFSGRQFSNSRSEMNVSTLELGDSALYLCASSVGTGNTEAFFGQGTRLTVV.